This entry concerns a single T cell receptor beta chain. Its antigen is not identified. The data were obtained in a study of CD4+ T cells in melanoma. Sequencing was performed with immunoSEQ multiplex PCR; in TCRdb, only in-frame clones are kept and a portion is missing. The sample includes fewer than 11,000 clones, 68% of them seen just once. Study-wide results and caveats: CD8+ T cell, macrophage and B cell function reportedly correlated with neoantigen-specific CD4+ T cells. Reportedly, melanoma neoantigen-specific CD4+ T cells showed varied differentiation states.

The sequence was collected from a human donor with melanoma. What was sequenced was cells from a culture (not recorded whether cultured in vitro).

CDR3 protein: CASTGTGLYEQYF. The CDR3 DNA sequence: TGTGCCAGTACCGGGACAGGGCTCTACGAGCAGTACTTC. The chain has TRBV2 and TRBJ2-7; 9 bases map to TRBD1. V was pared by 9 bases and J by 3 bases, with 6 bases of the junction left unmatched. The germline V gene encodes CDR1 SNHLY and CDR2 FYNNEI. The CDR3 runs 13 residues.